This TCR beta chain was sequenced in a study of T-cell memory formation after mild COVID-19. This CDR3 has 15 residues. V was pared by 6 bases and J by 6 bases, with 20 bases between. In germline, CDR1 is MDHEN, CDR2 SYDVKM. MiXCR was run by TCRdb on the 5' RACE reads, yielding one entry per CDR3 protein. The sample holds under 550,000 distinct CDR3 sequences; roughly 18% are singletons and the top ten take 20% to 25%. This clonotype was detected a few times. Its antigen is unknown. Findings and limits, study-wide: In pre-infection memory, a portion of responding clones appeared, which suggested that cross-reactive memory joined.

This rearrangement joins TRBV28 to TRBJ1-2, with TRBD1 as a possible D gene (5 bases). The receptor was isolated from a man between 18 and 35 years old who had mild COVID-19 (a few samples of this study predate the infection). Cell type and time point are not known. Sequencing was carried out using PBMCs or a T cell subset sorted from them (not recorded which). CDR3: CASRSGQALLHGYTF. The CDR3 DNA is TGTGCCAGCAGATCCGGACAAGCCCTATTGCATGGCTACACCTTC.